A selection of T cell receptor beta chains follows, all from one sample in a study of immune evolution from preneoplasia to lung adenocarcinoma. Using immunoSEQ multiplex PCR, the repertoire was profiled, and TCRdb retains in-frame clones only, with some absent. This sample has fewer than 7,500 clones, with around 79% found just once. Sequencing input: FFPE adjacent normal lung tissue. Source of these receptors: an older donor with lung adenocarcinoma. Each CDR3 is given with its conserved first and last residue. A D gene is named only where the DNA matches it firmly. Clone size is stated in some rows and not others, as once, few, many or a class when expanded.

TRBJ2-1,TRBV4-1,few,-,CASSHPGLKQGGDYNEQFF,TGCGCCAGCAGCCATCCGGGACTCAAGCAAGGGGGTGACTACAATGAGCAGTTCTTC
TRBJ1-1,TRBV15,-,TRBD1,CATSNLGTGLFSNEAFF,TGTGCCACCAGCAATCTTGGGACAGGGTTATTCTCCAATGAAGCTTTCTTT
TRBJ1-5,TRBV27,-,-,CASRGHTPDQPQHF,TGTGCCAGCAGAGGACATACCCCGGATCAGCCCCAGCATTTT
TRBJ2-7,TRBV11-2,-,TRBD1,CASSIGTGAYEQYF,TGTGCCAGCAGCATCGGGACAGGGGCCTACGAGCAGTACTTT
TRBJ1-5,TRBV6-5,few,-,CASRELDGSNQPQHF,TGTGCCAGCAGGGAACTGGACGGGAGCAATCAGCCCCAGCATTTT
TRBJ1-3,TRBV29-1,-,-,CSVEARSSGNTIYF,TGCAGCGTTGAAGCCCGGAGCTCTGGAAACACCATATATTTT
TRBJ2-1,TRBV29-1,-,-,CSVVQMAVRDFIYYEQFF,TGCAGCGTTGTCCAGATGGCTGTCCGGGACTTTATTTATTATGAGCAGTTCTTC
TRBJ2-5,TRBV7-6,-,-,CASSLGPGQETQYF,TGTGCCAGCAGCCTAGGGCCGGGCCAAGAGACCCAGTACTTC
TRBJ2-5,TRBV7-8,-,-,CASRPQRDRATQYF,TGTGCCAGCAGACCGCAACGGGACCGCGCGACCCAGTACTTC
TRBJ1-2,TRBV6-5,-,-,CASSYRGTAARGGYTF,TGTGCCAGCAGTTACAGGGGGACCGCCGCGAGGGGCGGCTACACCTTC
TRBJ1-1,TRBV6-1,once,TRBD1,CASSVRGRNTEAFF,TGTGCCAGCAGTGTGAGGGGGCGGAACACTGAAGCTTTCTTT
TRBJ2-1,TRBV7-6,-,TRBD2,CASSIFSGRPDNEQFF,TGTGCCAGCAGCATCTTTAGCGGGAGGCCCGACAATGAGCAGTTCTTC
TRBJ1-6,TRBV28,-,-,CASTLLGPKDSPLHF,TGTGCCAGCACCTTACTTGGTCCAAAAGATTCACCCCTCCACTTT
TRBJ2-7,TRBV13,-,-,CASSLLGDPSSYEQYF,TGTGCCAGCAGCTTATTGGGAGACCCGAGCTCCTACGAGCAGTACTTC
TRBJ2-6,TRBV7-6,-,TRBD1,CASSLKGQGEAGANVLTF,TGTGCCAGCAGCCTAAAGGGACAGGGTGAGGCTGGGGCCAACGTCCTGACTTTC
TRBJ1-2,TRBV6-5,-,-,CASWAGNHGYTF,TGTGCCAGCTGGGCAGGGAACCATGGCTACACCTTC
TRBJ2-7,TRBV10-3,few,-,CAFRTESSYEQYF,TGTGCCTTTCGGACAGAGAGCTCCTACGAGCAGTACTTC
TRBJ2-1,TRBV7-8,-,-,CASKRGGNEQFF,TGTGCCAGCAAACGAGGAGGGAATGAGCAGTTCTTC
TRBJ1-5,TRBV5-1,-,-,CASSEGQGNQPQHF,TGCGCCAGCTCGGAGGGTCAGGGCAATCAGCCCCAGCATTTT
TRBJ2-6,TRBV4-1,-,-,CASSQAAGAGANVLTF,TGCGCCAGCAGCCAAGCGGCTGGGGCTGGGGCCAACGTCCTGACTTTC
TRBJ1-3,TRBV7-9,-,-,CASSFSLRGNTIYF,TGTGCCAGCAGCTTTTCCCTCAGGGGAAACACCATATATTTT
TRBJ2-7,TRBV7-2,-,TRBD1,CASSSQGYEQYF,TGTGCCAGCAGCTCACAGGGGTACGAGCAGTACTTC
TRBJ1-2,TRBV5-6,few,TRBD1,CASSGGQGENYGYTF,TGTGCCAGCAGCGGGGGACAGGGGGAGAACTATGGCTACACCTTC
TRBJ2-3,TRBV9,few,-,CASSVGVTTDTQYF,TGTGCCAGCAGCGTAGGAGTCACCACAGATACGCAGTATTTT
TRBJ1-2,TRBV30,-,-,CAWNGPGYGYTF,TGTGCCTGGAACGGACCGGGCTATGGCTACACCTTC
TRBJ1-2,TRBV29-1,once,-,CSVDPSGGNLYGYTF,TGCAGCGTGGACCCCTCAGGAGGCAATCTCTATGGCTACACCTTC
TRBJ2-7,TRBV7-3,-,-,CASSLTPGARGEQYF,TGTGCCAGCAGCTTAACCCCCGGGGCGAGAGGAGAGCAGTACTTC
TRBJ2-5,TRBV5-5,-,-,CASSLDPDPRGTQYF,TGTGCCAGCAGCTTGGATCCGGATCCTAGGGGGACCCAGTACTTC
TRBJ1-5,TRBV15,-,-,CATSGQLNQPQHF,TGTGCCACCAGCGGACAACTCAATCAGCCCCAGCATTTT